Listed below are T cell receptor beta chains from one sample, sequenced in a study of beta chain features in type 1 diabetes. TCRdb's table, derived via immunoSEQ multiplex PCR, lists solely in-frame clones and lacks some. The data hold tens of thousands of clones, with about 58% observed a single time. Material for sequencing was stem cell memory CD4+ T cells from blood. The receptor source for this set is a man between 18 and 35 years old with type 1 diabetes. Both conserved end residues are part of each CDR3. The D gene is left open where the match is weak. Part of the rows lack a size; the others show once, few, many or a class for expanded clones.

d_call | j_call | clone_size | v_call | cdr3_aa | cdr3_nt
TRBD2 | TRBJ2-5 | - | TRBV5-6 | CASSFQTSGKRGETQYF | TGTGCCAGCAGCTTTCAGACTAGCGGGAAGCGTGGGGAGACCCAGTACTTC
- | TRBJ1-1 | few | TRBV11-1 | CASSPSNTEAFF | TGTGCCAGCAGCCCATCGAACACTGAAGCTTTCTTT
- | TRBJ2-7 | few | TRBV18 | CASSPRGRGSYEQYF | TGTGCCAGCTCACCACGGGGGCGCGGGTCCTACGAGCAGTACTTC
TRBD1 | TRBJ1-4 | once | TRBV5-1 | CASSAGQNNEKLFF | TGCGCCAGCAGCGCGGGACAGAACAATGAAAAACTGTTTTTT
TRBD1 | TRBJ2-7 | once | TRBV7-9 | CASSLDPDRGTYF | TGTGCCAGCAGCTTAGACCCGGACAGGGGTACTTACTTC
- | TRBJ1-5 | few | TRBV30 | CAWSGRPWQARIGNQPQHF | TGTGCCTGGAGTGGCCGGCCGTGGCAGGCACGAATAGGCAATCAGCCCCAGCATTTT
TRBD2 | TRBJ2-1 | - | TRBV18 | CASSPMGGGSYNEQFF | TGTGCCAGCTCACCAATGGGGGGGGGCTCCTACAATGAGCAGTTCTTC
TRBD1 | TRBJ2-5 | - | TRBV7-2 | CASSPNGQGQETQYF | TGTGCCAGCAGCCCGAATGGACAGGGGCAAGAGACCCAGTACTTC
- | TRBJ2-2 | - | TRBV4-2 | CASSQDPGGLRWGGELFF | TGTGCCAGCAGCCAAGATCCTGGCGGGCTCCGCTGGGGCGGGGAGCTGTTTTTT
- | TRBJ2-1 | - | TRBV10-3 | CAIIGDPGVGEQFF | TGTGCCATCATCGGGGACCCAGGGGTGGGGGAGCAGTTCTTC
TRBD1 | TRBJ2-7 | few | TRBV11-2 | CASSGDSYEQYF | TGTGCCAGCAGCGGGGACAGCTACGAGCAGTACTTC
- | TRBJ2-5 | - | TRBV5-1 | CASSPGQETQYF | TGCGCCAGCAGCCCAGGGCAAGAGACCCAGTACTTC
TRBD2 | TRBJ2-3 | - | TRBV6-1 | CASSEQLAGVTDTQYF | TGTGCCAGCAGTGAACAACTAGCGGGGGTCACAGATACGCAGTATTTT
- | TRBJ2-7 | few | TRBV5-1 | CASSLGRTESLGQYF | TGCGCCAGCAGCTTGGGGAGGACAGAGAGCCTGGGGCAGTACTTC
- | TRBJ2-5 | - | TRBV11-2 | CASRNLRDSQETQYF | TGTGCCAGCAGAAATCTCCGGGACTCACAAGAGACCCAGTACTTC
- | TRBJ1-2 | - | TRBV2 | CASSETGQGYGYTF | TGTGCCAGCAGTGAAACCGGCCAGGGTTATGGCTACACCTTC
- | TRBJ2-7 | - | TRBV5-1 | CASSLRPGQHEQYF | TGCGCCAGCAGCTTGCGTCCGGGTCAGCACGAGCAGTACTTC
TRBD2 | TRBJ2-3 | - | TRBV7-9 | CASSLGGLAGSTDTQYF | TGTGCCAGCAGCTTAGGAGGACTAGCGGGGAGCACAGATACGCAGTATTTT
- | TRBJ1-1 | - | TRBV6-5 | CASTETGGGGEAFF | TGTGCCAGCACCGAGACGGGAGGGGGAGGTGAAGCTTTCTTT
- | TRBJ2-4 | - | TRBV12-5 | CASGLPLASGKKNIQYF | TGTGCTAGTGGTTTGCCCCTAGCGAGTGGGAAAAAAAACATTCAGTACTTC
TRBD2 | TRBJ2-1 | - | TRBV5-1 | CASSLFGGVAEQFF | TGCGCCAGCAGCTTGTTCGGGGGGGTCGCTGAGCAGTTCTTC
TRBD2 | TRBJ2-1 | - | TRBV5-1 | CASSFLLLAGNYNEQFF | TGCGCCAGCAGCTTCCTACTACTAGCGGGTAATTACAATGAGCAGTTCTTC
TRBD2 | TRBJ2-1 | - | TRBV9 | CASRLTWEAGGKDEQFF | TGTGCCAGCAGATTAACCTGGGAAGCGGGGGGCAAGGATGAGCAGTTCTTC
- | TRBJ1-6 | - | TRBV5-6 | CASSGGGHFYNSPLHF | TGTGCCAGCAGCGGCGGGGGACACTTCTATAATTCACCCCTCCACTTT
TRBD2 | TRBJ2-7 | - | TRBV18 | CASSPVAGGVEEQYF | TGTGCCAGCTCACCCGTAGCGGGAGGTGTTGAAGAGCAGTACTTC
- | TRBJ2-1 | - | TRBV2 | CASRNQLYNEQFF | TGTGCCAGCAGGAACCAGTTATACAATGAGCAGTTCTTC
- | TRBJ2-7 | - | TRBV4-2 | CASSQDLGSGYEQYF | TGTGCCAGCAGCCAAGATCTCGGTTCTGGCTACGAGCAGTACTTC
- | TRBJ1-2 | - | TRBV11-2 | CASSSVSGTGRPNYGYTF | TGTGCCAGCAGCTCCGTTTCCGGCACAGGCCGCCCTAACTATGGCTACACCTTC
TRBD1 | TRBJ2-1 | - | TRBV6-4 | CASSRTGEVDEQFF | TGTGCCAGCAGCCGGACAGGGGAAGTCGATGAGCAGTTCTTC
TRBD1 | TRBJ1-2 | - | TRBV7-2 | CASSRGQGARGYTF | TGTGCCAGCAGCCGGGGACAGGGGGCGCGCGGCTACACCTTC
TRBD2 | TRBJ2-2 | - | TRBV28 | CASSPFRTSGTGELFF | TGTGCCAGCAGTCCCTTTCGGACTAGCGGAACCGGGGAGCTGTTTTTT
- | TRBJ1-2 | - | TRBV4-2 | CASSQDGVGLGSGYTF | TGTGCCAGCAGCCAAGATGGTGTGGGGCTGGGCAGCGGCTACACCTTC
- | TRBJ2-4 | - | TRBV20-1 | CSVQGWNIQYF | TGCAGTGTTCAGGGATGGAACATTCAGTACTTC
TRBD1 | TRBJ1-1 | - | TRBV9 | CASSVGGQGNTEAFF | TGTGCCAGCAGCGTAGGCGGACAGGGGAATACTGAAGCTTTCTTT
- | TRBJ2-1 | - | TRBV11-3 | CASSADQSGYEQFF | TGTGCCAGCAGCGCTGACCAGTCAGGGTATGAGCAGTTCTTC
- | TRBJ1-2 | once | TRBV7-2 | CASSLSGLLPYGYTF | TGTGCCAGCAGCCTCAGCGGCCTCCTACCCTATGGCTACACCTTC
- | TRBJ1-2 | - | TRBV6-1 | CASSERDLRQSYGYTF | TGTGCCAGCAGTGAACGGGATTTGAGGCAGTCCTATGGCTACACCTTC
- | TRBJ2-2 | - | TRBV5-1 | CASRDTDTGELFF | TGCGCCAGCCGGGACACCGACACCGGGGAGCTGTTTTTT
TRBD2 | TRBJ2-1 | - | TRBV9 | CASSPRAGTYNEQFF | TGTGCCAGCAGCCCAAGAGCGGGGACCTACAATGAGCAGTTCTTC
- | TRBJ2-7 | - | TRBV7-9 | CASGQSYEQYF | TGTGCCAGCGGACAGTCCTACGAGCAGTACTTC
- | TRBJ1-4 | few | TRBV10-3 | CAISGGGQYEKLFF | TGTGCCATCAGTGGTGGAGGACAGTATGAAAAACTGTTTTTT
- | TRBJ1-1 | - | TRBV2 | CASVQSAAEAFF | TGTGCCAGCGTACAGTCAGCAGCTGAAGCTTTCTTT
- | TRBJ2-7 | - | TRBV6-6 | CASSYSLAGHYEQYF | TGTGCCAGCAGTTACTCCCTCGCAGGACACTACGAGCAGTACTTC
- | TRBJ1-2 | - | TRBV19 | CATSYRPSGRTPNYGYTF | TGTGCCACCTCCTACCGGCCGTCAGGCAGGACACCTAACTATGGCTACACCTTC
- | TRBJ2-6 | few | TRBV15 | CATSLNGGSGANVLTF | TGTGCCACCAGCCTCAACGGGGGCTCTGGGGCCAACGTCCTGACTTTC
TRBD1 | TRBJ2-1 | - | TRBV9 | CASSVGTGLYNEQFF | TGTGCCAGCAGCGTAGGGACAGGGCTCTACAATGAGCAGTTCTTC
TRBD1 | TRBJ2-7 | - | TRBV30 | CAWSWRDRVFYEQYF | TGTGCCTGGAGTTGGAGGGACAGGGTCTTCTACGAGCAGTACTTC
- | TRBJ1-1 | - | TRBV5-1 | CASSSGDGGAFF | TGCGCCAGCAGCTCGGGGGACGGGGGAGCTTTCTTT
- | TRBJ2-5 | few | TRBV5-5 | CASSVWRAGMETQYF | TGTGCCAGCAGCGTCTGGAGGGCGGGAATGGAGACCCAGTACTTC
TRBD2 | TRBJ2-1 | - | TRBV7-8 | CASSFGTSVGGEQFF | TGTGCCAGCAGCTTTGGGACTAGCGTTGGTGGTGAGCAGTTCTTC
- | TRBJ2-3 | - | TRBV18 | CASSRDRSTDTQYF | TGTGCCAGCTCGCGGGACCGAAGCACAGATACGCAGTATTTT
- | TRBJ2-7 | - | TRBV27 | CASSFIAAGNYEQYF | TGTGCCAGCAGTTTTATAGCGGCTGGAAACTACGAGCAGTACTTC
- | TRBJ2-7 | - | TRBV28 | CASSPWTANYEQYF | TGTGCCAGCAGTCCATGGACAGCAAACTACGAGCAGTACTTC
TRBD1 | TRBJ2-3 | - | TRBV7-7 | CASSSGTGRLDTQYF | TGTGCCAGCAGCTCAGGGACAGGGCGTTTAGATACGCAGTATTTT
TRBD1 | TRBJ2-7 | - | TRBV18 | CASSPRGPYEQYF | TGTGCCAGCTCACCAAGGGGGCCCTACGAGCAGTACTTC